The source of this T cell receptor (beta chain) is a study of blood T cell repertoires in COVID-19. CDR3 length equals 15 residues. Trimming removed 3 bases at V and 2 bases at J, with 11 bases between. The germline V gene has CDR1 MDHEN and CDR2 SYDVKM. This table comes from immunoSEQ multiplex PCR, and its TCRdb copy is limited to in-frame clones, with some not included. The sample holds about 84,000 clones, roughly 72% seen once. The count of this clone is one. Sequencing was performed on peripheral blood. The chain uses TRBV28 and TRBJ1-3; D is uncertain. This clonotype originated in a man in his 70s with acute or convalescent COVID-19. In DNA, the CDR3 is TGTGCCAGCAGTTTGGTACAGTTGACTGGAAACACCATATATTTT. Translating gives CASSLVQLTGNTIYF.